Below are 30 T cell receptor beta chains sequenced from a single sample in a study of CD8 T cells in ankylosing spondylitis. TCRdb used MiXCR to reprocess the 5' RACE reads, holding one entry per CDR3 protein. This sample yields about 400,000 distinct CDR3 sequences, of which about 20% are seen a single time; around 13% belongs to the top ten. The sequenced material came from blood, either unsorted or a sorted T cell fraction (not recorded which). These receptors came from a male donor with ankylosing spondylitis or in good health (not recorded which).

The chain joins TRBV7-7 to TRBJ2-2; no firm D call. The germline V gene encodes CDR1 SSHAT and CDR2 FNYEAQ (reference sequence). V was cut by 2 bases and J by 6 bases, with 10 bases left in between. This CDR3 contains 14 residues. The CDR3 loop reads CASSLHQIAGELFF. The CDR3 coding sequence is TGTGCCAGCAGCTTACATCAGATTGCCGGGGAGCTGTTTTTT.

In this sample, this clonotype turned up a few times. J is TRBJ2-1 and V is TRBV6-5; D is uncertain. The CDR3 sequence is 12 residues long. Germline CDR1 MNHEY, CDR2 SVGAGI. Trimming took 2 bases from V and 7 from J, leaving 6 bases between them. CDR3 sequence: CASSYTKNEQFF. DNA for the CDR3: TGTGCCAGCAGTTACACCAAAAATGAGCAGTTCTTC.

CDR3 coding DNA: TGTGCCAGCACCCAAGCGGGGGGGCTTGCAGATACGCAGTATTTT. This sequence encodes CASTQAGGLADTQYF. The J gene is TRBJ2-3, the V gene TRBV6-2 or TRBV6-3, with 10 bases that match TRBD2. CDR3 length: 15 residues. Germline CDR1 MNHEY, CDR2 SVGEGT. Trimming took 7 bases from V and 4 from J; bases not matched to a gene: 8.

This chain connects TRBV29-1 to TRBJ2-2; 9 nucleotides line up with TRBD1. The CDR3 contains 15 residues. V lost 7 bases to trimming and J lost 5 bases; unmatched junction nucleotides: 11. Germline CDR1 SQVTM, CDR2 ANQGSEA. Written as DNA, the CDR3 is TGCAGCGCAGCAATCGGGACAGGGTTGACCGGGGAGCTGTTTTTT. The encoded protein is CSAAIGTGLTGELFF.

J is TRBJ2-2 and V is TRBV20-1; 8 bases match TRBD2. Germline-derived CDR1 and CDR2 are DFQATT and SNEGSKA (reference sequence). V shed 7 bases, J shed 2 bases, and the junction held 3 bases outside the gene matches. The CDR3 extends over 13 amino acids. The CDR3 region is CSGTSGNTGELFF. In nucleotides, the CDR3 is TGCAGTGGAACTAGCGGTAACACCGGGGAGCTGTTTTTT.

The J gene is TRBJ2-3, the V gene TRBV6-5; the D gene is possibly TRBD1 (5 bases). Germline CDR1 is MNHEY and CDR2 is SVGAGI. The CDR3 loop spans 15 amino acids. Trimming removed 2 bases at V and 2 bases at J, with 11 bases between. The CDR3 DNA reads TGTGCCAGCAGTTACAATTCGGACACCACAGATACGCAGTATTTT. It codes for CASSYNSDTTDTQYF.

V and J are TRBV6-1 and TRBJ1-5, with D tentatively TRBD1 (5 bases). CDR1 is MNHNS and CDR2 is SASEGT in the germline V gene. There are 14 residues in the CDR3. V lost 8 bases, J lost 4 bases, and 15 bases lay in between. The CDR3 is CASRTPQANQPQHF. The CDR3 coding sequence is TGTGCCAGCCGCACTCCACAGGCAAATCAGCCCCAGCATTTT.

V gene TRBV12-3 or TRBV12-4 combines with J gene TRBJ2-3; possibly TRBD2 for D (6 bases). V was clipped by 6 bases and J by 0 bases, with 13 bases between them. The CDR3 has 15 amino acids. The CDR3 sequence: CASSPAGLSTDTQYF. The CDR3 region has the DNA TGTGCCAGCAGCCCAGCGGGTCTGAGCACAGATACGCAGTATTTT.

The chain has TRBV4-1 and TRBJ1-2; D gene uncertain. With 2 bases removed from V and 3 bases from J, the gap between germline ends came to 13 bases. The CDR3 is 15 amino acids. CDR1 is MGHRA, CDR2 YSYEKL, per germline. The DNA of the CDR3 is TGCGCCAGCAGCCAACGGGAGGAAGGCGACTATGGCTACACCTTC. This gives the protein CASSQREEGDYGYTF.

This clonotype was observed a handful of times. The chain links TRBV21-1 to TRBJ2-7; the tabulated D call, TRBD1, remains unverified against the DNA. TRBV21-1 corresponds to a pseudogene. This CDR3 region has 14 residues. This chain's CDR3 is CASNGGQGVHEQYF. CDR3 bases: TGTGCCAGTAACGGGGGTCAGGGGGTCCACGAGCAGTACTTC.

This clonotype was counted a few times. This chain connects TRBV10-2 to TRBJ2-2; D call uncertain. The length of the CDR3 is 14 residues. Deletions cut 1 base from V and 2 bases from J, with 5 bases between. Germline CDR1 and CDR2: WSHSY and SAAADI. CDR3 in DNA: TGCGCCAGCAGTGAGTTGGGTAACACCGGGGAGCTGTTTTTT. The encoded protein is CASSELGNTGELFF.

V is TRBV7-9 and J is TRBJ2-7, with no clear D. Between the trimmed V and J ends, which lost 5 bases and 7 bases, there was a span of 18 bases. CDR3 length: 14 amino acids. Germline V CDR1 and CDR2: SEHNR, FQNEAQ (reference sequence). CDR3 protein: CASSPSEAFGEQYF. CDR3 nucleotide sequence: TGTGCCAGCAGCCCTTCTGAGGCCTTCGGTGAGCAGTACTTC.

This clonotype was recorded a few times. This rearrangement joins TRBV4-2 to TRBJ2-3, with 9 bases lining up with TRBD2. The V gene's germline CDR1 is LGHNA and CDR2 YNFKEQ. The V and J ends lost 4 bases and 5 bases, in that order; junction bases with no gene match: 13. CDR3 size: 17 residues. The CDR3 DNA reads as TGTGCCAGCAGCCCGCGAACCGGGACTAGCTCCGAAGATACGCAGTATTTT. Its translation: CASSPRTGTSSEDTQYF.

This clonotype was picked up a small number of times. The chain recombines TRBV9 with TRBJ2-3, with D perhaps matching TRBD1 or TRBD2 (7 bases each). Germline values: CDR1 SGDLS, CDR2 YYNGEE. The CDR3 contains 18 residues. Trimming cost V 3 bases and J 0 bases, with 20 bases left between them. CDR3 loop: CASSARGGRLPSTDTQYF. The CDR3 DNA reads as TGTGCCAGCAGCGCCAGGGGGGGTCGACTCCCTAGCACAGATACGCAGTATTTT.

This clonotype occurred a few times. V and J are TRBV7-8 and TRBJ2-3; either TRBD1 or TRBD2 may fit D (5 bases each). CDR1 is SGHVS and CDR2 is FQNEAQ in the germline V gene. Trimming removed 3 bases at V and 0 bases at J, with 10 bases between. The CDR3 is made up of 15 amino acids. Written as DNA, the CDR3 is TGTGCCAGCAGCTTCCCGGGACCGAGCACAGATACGCAGTATTTT. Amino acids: CASSFPGPSTDTQYF.

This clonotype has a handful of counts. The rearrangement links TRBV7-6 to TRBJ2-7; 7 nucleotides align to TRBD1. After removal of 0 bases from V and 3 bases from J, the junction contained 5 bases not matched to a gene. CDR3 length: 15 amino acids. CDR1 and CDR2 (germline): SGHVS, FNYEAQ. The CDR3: CASSLATGTIYEQYF. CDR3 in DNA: TGTGCCAGCAGCTTAGCGACAGGGACCATCTACGAGCAGTACTTC.

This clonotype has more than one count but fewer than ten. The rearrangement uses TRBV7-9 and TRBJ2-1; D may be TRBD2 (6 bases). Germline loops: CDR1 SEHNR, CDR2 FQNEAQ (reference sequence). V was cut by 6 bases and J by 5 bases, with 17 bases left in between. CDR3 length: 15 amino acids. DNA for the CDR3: TGTGCCAGCAGTCATCCGGGAGCCACTAACAATGAGCAGTTCTTC. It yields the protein CASSHPGATNNEQFF.

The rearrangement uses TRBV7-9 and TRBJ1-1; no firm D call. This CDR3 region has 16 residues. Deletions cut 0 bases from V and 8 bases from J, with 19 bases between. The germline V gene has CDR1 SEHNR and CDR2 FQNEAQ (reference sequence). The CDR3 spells CASSLAAALVTLEAFF. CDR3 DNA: TGTGCCAGCAGCTTAGCGGCGGCACTCGTGACACTCGAAGCTTTCTTT.

This CDR3 reads CASSLGMGNNEQFF. In DNA form, the CDR3 reads TGTGCCAGCAGTTTAGGTATGGGAAACAATGAGCAGTTCTTC. The chain uses TRBV12-3 or TRBV12-4 and TRBJ2-1; D is uncertain. The CDR3 sequence is 14 residues long. Trimming removed 1 base from V and 5 bases from J, with 9 bases in between.

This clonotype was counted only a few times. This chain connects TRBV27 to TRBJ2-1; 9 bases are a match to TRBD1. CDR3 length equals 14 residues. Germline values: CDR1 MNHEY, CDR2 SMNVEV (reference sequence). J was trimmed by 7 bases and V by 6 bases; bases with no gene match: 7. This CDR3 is CASREGTGSNEQFF. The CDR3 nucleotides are TGTGCCAGCAGGGAGGGGACAGGGAGTAATGAGCAGTTCTTC.

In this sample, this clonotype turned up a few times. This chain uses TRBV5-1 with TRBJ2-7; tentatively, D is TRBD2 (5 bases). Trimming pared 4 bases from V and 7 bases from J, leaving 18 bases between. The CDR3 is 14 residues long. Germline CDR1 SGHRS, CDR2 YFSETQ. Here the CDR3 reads CASSRTDGDREQYF. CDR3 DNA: TGCGCCAGCAGCCGGACGGACGGGGATCGGGAGCAGTACTTC.

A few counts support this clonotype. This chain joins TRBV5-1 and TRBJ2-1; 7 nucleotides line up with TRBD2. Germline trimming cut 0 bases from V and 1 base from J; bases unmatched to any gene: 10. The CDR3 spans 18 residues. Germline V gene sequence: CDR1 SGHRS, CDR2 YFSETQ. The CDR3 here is CASSLAGGRSLSYNEQFF. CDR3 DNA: TGCGCCAGCAGCTTGGCGGGAGGCAGGAGCCTATCCTACAATGAGCAGTTCTTC.

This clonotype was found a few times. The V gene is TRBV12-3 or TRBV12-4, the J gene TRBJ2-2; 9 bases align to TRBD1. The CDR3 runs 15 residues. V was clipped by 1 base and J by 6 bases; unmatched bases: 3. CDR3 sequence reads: CASSLGGTGPGELFF. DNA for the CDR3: TGTGCCAGCAGTTTAGGGGGGACAGGGCCCGGGGAGCTGTTTTTT.

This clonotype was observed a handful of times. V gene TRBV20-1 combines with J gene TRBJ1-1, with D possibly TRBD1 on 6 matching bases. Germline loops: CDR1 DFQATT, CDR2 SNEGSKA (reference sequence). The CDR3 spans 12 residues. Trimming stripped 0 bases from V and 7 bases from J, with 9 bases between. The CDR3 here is CSAREQGVEAFF. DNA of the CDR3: TGCAGTGCTAGAGAACAGGGTGTTGAAGCTTTCTTT.

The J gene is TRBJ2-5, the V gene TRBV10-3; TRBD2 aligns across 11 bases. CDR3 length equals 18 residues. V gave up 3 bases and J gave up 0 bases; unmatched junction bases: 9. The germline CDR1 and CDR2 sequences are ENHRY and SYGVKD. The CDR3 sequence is CAISDSPSGGMDQETQYF. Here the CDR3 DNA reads TGTGCCATCAGTGACTCTCCTAGCGGGGGGATGGACCAAGAGACCCAGTACTTC.

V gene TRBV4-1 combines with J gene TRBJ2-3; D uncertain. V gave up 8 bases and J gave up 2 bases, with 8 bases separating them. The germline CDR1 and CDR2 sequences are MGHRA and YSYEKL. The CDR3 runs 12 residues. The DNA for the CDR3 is TGCGCCAGCCTCTCGCCCACAGATACGCAGTATTTT. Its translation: CASLSPTDTQYF.

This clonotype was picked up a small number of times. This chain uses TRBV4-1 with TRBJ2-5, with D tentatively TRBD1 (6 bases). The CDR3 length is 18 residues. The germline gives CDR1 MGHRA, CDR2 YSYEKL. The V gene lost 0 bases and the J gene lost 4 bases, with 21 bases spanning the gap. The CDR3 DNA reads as TGCGCCAGCAGCCAAGATCCGTTTCGGGACACCGTCGGAGAGACCCAGTACTTC. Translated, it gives CASSQDPFRDTVGETQYF.

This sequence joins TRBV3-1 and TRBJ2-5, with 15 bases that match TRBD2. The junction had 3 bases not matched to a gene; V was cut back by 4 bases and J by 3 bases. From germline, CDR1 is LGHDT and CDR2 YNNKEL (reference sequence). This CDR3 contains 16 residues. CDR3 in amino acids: CASSRTSGGEKETQYF. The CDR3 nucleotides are TGTGCCAGCAGCCGGACTAGCGGGGGGGAGAAAGAGACCCAGTACTTC.

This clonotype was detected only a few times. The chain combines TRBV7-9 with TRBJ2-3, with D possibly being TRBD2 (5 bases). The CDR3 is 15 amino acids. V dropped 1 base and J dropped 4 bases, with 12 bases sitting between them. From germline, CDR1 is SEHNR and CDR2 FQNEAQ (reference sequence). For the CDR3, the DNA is TGTGCCAGCAGCTTAGAGAGGGATGGTGCAGATACGCAGTATTTT. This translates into CASSLERDGADTQYF.

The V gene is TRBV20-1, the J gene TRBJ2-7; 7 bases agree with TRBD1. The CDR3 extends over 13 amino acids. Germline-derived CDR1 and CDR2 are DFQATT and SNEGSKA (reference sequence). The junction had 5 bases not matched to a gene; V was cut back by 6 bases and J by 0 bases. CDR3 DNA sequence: TGCAGTGCCCTCGACAGGGCCTCCTACGAGCAGTACTTC. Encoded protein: CSALDRASYEQYF.